This paragraph reports one T cell receptor beta chain. Its antigen is undetermined. This specimen belongs to a study of lymphopenia after photon versus proton radiotherapy. There are 13 residues in the CDR3. Trimming at V came to 4 bases and at J to 7 bases, leaving 6 bases not matched to a gene. Germline V gives CDR1 SNHLY, CDR2 FYNNEI. Data came from immunoSEQ multiplex PCR; TCRdb stores just in-frame clones and leaves some out. The sample carries approximately 65,000 clones, approximately 90% recorded once. Study-level points and caveats: Post-nadir TCR diversity decline inversely tracked overall survival among those who died.

Sequences were derived from peripheral blood, sampled from a patient treated with proton-based radiotherapy. The V and J genes are TRBV2 and TRBJ1-2; 7 bases are a match to TRBD1. The clonotype comes from a man aged 80 or over with esophageal cancer. The CDR3: CASSVTGTVGYTF. The CDR3 bases are TGTGCCAGCAGTGTCACCGGGACAGTTGGCTACACCTTC.